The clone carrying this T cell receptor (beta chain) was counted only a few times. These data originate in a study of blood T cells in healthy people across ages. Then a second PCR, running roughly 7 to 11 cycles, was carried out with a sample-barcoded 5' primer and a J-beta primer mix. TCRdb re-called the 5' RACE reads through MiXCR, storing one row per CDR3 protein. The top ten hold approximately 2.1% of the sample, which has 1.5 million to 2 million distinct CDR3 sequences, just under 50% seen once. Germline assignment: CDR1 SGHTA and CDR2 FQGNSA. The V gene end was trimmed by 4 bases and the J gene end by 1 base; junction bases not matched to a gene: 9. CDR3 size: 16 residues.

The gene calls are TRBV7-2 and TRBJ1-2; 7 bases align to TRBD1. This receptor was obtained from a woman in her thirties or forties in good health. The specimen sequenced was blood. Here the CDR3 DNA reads TGTGCCAGCAGCTCGACAGGGCGGAGGAATAACTATGGCTACACCTTC. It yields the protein CASSSTGRRNNYGYTF. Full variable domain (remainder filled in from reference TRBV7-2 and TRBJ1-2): GAGVSQSPSNKVTEKGKDVELRCDPISGHTALYWYRQSLGQGLEFLIYFQGNSAPDKSGLPSDRFSAERTGGSVSTLTIQRTQQEDSAVYLCASSSTGRRNNYGYTFGSGTRLTVV.